This T cell receptor beta chain was recorded in a study of T cells after yellow fever vaccination. Study results and limitations: Though weaker, the secondary response peaked faster, on day 5 versus 15. The booster saw the reappearance of most primary-vaccination clones (96% CD4, about 88% CD8). Contamination by abundant bulk-population clonotypes could be present in FACS-sorted repertoires.

V gave up 3 bases and J gave up 5 bases, with 9 bases separating them. Germline-derived CDR1 and CDR2 are SGHDT and YYEEEE. CDR3 length: 12 amino acids. UMIs and a universal primer site were added when TCR cDNA was made by 5'RACE template switching. In TCRdb, the 5' RACE reads were re-called with MiXCR into one record per CDR3 protein. The sample lists 42,000 or so distinct CDR3 sequences; about 6.8% were seen once. In its sample, this clonotype was seen many times. The gene calls are TRBV5-6 and TRBJ2-7; possibly TRBD1 for D (5 bases). Sequencing was performed on CD8+ T cells not binding an NS4B(214-222) dextramer, sorted from PBMCs, taken 45 days after the yellow fever booster vaccination. The TCR sequence derives from a young man who received the YFV17D yellow fever vaccine. The CDR3 bases are TGTGCCAGCAGCTCTGGGGCGGACGAGCAGTACTTC. Its translation is CASSSGADEQYF.